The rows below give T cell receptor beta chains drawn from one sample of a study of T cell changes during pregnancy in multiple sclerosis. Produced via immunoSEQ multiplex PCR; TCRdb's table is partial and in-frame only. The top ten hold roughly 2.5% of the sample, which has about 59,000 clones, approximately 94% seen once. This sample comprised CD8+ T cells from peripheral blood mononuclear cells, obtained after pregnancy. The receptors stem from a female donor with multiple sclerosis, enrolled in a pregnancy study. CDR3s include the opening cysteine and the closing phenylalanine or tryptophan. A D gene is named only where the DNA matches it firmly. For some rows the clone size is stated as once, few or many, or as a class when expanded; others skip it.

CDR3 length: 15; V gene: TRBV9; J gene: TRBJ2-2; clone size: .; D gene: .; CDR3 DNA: TGTGCCAGCAGCGTAGGGGGAGCGGATACCGGGGAGCTGTTTTTT; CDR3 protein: CASSVGGADTGELFF
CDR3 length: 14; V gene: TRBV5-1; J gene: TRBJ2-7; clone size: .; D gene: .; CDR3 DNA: TGCGCCAGCAGCCCAGTTTCATCAGACTACGAGCAGTACTTC; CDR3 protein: CASSPVSSDYEQYF
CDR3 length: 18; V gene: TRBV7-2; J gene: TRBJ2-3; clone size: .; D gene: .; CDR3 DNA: TGTGCCAGCAGCTTAGCGCCAGGCAGTTACCTAGCTGACGATACGCAGTATTTT; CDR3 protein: CASSLAPGSYLADDTQYF
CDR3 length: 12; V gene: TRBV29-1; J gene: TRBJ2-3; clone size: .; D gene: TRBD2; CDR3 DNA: TGCAGCGGGACTAGCGGCTCAGATACGCAGTATTTT; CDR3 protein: CSGTSGSDTQYF
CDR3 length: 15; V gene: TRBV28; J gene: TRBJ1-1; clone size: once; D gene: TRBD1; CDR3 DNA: TGTGCCAGCAGTACCCGGACAGGGGGCAGGACTGAAGCTTTCTTT; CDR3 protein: CASSTRTGGRTEAFF
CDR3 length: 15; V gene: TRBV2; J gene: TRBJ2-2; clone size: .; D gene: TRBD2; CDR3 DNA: TGTGCCAGCAGTGGGACTAGCACCTCGACCGGGGAGCTGTTTTTT; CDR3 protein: CASSGTSTSTGELFF
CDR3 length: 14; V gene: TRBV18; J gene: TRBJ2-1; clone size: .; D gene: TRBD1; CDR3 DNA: TGTGCCAGCTCACCAGAGACAGGGAGTAATGAGCAGTTCTTC; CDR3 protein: CASSPETGSNEQFF
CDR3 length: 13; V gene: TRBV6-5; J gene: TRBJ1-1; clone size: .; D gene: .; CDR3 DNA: TGTGCCAGCAGCGCGGGGAGGATCACTGAAGCTTTCTTT; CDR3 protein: CASSAGRITEAFF
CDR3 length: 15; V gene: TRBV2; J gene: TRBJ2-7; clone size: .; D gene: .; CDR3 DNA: TGTGCCAGCAGCCATCCAAAATCAGGGGTAGGAGAGCAGTACTTC; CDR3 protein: CASSHPKSGVGEQYF
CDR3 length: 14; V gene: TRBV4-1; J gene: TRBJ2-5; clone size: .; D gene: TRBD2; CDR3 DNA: TGCGCCAGCAGCCAAGCGGGGGGGGCAGAGACCCAGTACTTC; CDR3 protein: CASSQAGGAETQYF
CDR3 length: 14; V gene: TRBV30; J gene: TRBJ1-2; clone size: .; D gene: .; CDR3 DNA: TGTGCCTGGAGTCGAAGGGGTCAGAACATTGGCTACACCTTC; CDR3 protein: CAWSRRGQNIGYTF
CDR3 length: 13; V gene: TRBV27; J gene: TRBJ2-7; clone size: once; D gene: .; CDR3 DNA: TGTGCCAGCAGTTTAAGGGGAAGCTACGAGCAGTACTTC; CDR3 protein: CASSLRGSYEQYF
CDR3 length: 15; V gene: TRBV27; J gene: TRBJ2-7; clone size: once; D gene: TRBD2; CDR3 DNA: TGTGCCAGCAGCGGGACTAGCGGGGAACTACTGGAGCAGTACTTC; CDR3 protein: CASSGTSGELLEQYF
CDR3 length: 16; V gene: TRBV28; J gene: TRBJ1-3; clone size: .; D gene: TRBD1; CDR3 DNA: TGTGCCAGTAATGGTATGGGACAGGGGATAGGAAACACCATATATTTT; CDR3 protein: CASNGMGQGIGNTIYF
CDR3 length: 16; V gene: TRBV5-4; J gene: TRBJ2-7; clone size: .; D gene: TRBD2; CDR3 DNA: TGTGCCAGCAGCTTGGGGCTAGCGGGAGAACCCTACGAGCAGTACTTC; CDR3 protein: CASSLGLAGEPYEQYF
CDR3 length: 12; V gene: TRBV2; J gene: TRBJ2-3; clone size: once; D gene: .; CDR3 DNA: TGTGCCAGCCTGGTGGGAGAAGATACGCAGTATTTT; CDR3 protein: CASLVGEDTQYF
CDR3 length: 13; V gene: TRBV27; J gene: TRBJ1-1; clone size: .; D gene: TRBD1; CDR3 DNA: TGTGCCAGCCAGGACAGGGTTAACACTGAAGCTTTCTTT; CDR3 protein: CASQDRVNTEAFF
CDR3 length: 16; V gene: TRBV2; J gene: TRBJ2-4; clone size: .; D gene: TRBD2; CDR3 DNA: TGTGCCAGCAGTGAACCGGGCGGGAGGGGGAGAAACATTCAGTACTTC; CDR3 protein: CASSEPGGRGRNIQYF
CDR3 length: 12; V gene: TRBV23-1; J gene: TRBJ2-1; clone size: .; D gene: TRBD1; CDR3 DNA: TGCGCCAGCACGCCGGACAGGGTTCCGCAGTTCTTC; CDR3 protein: CASTPDRVPQFF
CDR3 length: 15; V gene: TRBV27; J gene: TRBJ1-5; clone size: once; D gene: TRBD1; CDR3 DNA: TGTGCCAGCAGCCACAGGGGAAACAGCAATCAGCCCCAGCATTTT; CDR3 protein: CASSHRGNSNQPQHF
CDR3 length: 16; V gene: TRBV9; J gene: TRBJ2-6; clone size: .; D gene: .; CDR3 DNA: TGTGCCAGCAGCGTATCGAGTTTTTCTGGGGCCAACGTCCTGACTTTC; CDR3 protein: CASSVSSFSGANVLTF
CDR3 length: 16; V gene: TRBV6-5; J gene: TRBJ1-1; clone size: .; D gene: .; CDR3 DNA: TGTGCCAGCAGTTACTCGTTGCGGGGGAGGAACACTGAAGCTTTCTTT; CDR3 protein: CASSYSLRGRNTEAFF
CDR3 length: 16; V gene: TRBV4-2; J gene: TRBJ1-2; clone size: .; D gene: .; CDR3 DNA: TGTGCCAGCAGCCAAGCGGGCCCGGACAGTTTTGATGGCTACACCTTC; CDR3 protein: CASSQAGPDSFDGYTF
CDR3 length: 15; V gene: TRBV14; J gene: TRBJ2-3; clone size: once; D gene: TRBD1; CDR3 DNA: TGTGCCAGCAGCCACTCGGACAGGGGAACAGATACGCAGTATTTT; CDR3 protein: CASSHSDRGTDTQYF
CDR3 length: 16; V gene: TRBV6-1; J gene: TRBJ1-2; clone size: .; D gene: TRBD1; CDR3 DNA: TGTGCCAGCAGTGACCTATACCGGGACAGGGACGATGGCTACACCTTC; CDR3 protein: CASSDLYRDRDDGYTF
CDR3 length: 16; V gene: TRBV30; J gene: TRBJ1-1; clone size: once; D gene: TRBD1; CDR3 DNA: TGTGCCTGGAGTCTAACACCGGGACAGGGGAACACTGAAGCTTTCTTT; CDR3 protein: CAWSLTPGQGNTEAFF
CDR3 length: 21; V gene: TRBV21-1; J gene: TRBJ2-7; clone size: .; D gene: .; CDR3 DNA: TGTGCCAGCAGCAACATCCGCCTCAGGGCCCTAAAGCGGGAGGGCCTTGGCGAGCAGTACTTC; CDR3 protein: CASSNIRLRALKREGLGEQYF
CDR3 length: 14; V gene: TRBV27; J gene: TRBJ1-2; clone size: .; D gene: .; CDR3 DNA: TGTGCCAGCAGCCTGGGCACAGGGCGCTATGGCTACACCTTC; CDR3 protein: CASSLGTGRYGYTF
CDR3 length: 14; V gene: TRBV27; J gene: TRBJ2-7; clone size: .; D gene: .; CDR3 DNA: TGTGCCAGCAGTTTAATGGGCCAGGGGTACGAGCAGTACTTC; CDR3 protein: CASSLMGQGYEQYF
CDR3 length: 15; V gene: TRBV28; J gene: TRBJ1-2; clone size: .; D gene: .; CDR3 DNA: TGTGCCAGCAGTTCCGTGGACAGCCCTAACTATGGCTACACCTTC; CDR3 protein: CASSSVDSPNYGYTF
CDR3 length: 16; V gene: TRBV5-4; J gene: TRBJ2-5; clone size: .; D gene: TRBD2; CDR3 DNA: TGTGCCAGCAGCCTAGGACTAGCGGGAGAAATAGGGACCCAGTACTTC; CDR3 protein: CASSLGLAGEIGTQYF
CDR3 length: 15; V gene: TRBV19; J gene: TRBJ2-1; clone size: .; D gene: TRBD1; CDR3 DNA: TGTGCCACCTCCGTTGGGGACAGCGACTACAATGAGCAGTTCTTC; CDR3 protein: CATSVGDSDYNEQFF
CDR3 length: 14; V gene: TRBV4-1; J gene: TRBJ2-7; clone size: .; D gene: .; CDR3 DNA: TGCGCCAGCAGCCAAGGGCGGGCGGGCTACGAGCAGTACTTC; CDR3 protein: CASSQGRAGYEQYF
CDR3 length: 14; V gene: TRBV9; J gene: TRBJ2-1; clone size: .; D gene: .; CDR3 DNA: TGTGCCAGCGGGGGGACTTCTTCCTACAATGAGCAGTTCTTC; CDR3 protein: CASGGTSSYNEQFF
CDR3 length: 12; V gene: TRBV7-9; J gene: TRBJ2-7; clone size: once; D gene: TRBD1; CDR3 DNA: TGTGCCAGCAACAGGGGCTCCTACGAGCAGTACTTC; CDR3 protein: CASNRGSYEQYF
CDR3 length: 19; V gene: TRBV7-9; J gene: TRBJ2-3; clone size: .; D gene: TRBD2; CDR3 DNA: TGTGCCAGCAGCCCGGGTAGCGGGACGACCCTCACTAGCACAGATACGCAGTATTTT; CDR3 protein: CASSPGSGTTLTSTDTQYF
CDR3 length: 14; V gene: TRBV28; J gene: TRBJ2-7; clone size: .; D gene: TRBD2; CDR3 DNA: TGTGCCAGCAGACCCGGGGGGGAATCTTACGAGCAGTACTTC; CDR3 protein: CASRPGGESYEQYF
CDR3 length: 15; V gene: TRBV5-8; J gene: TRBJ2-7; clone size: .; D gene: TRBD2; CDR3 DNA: TGTGCCAGCAGCTTTTCTAGCGGGTCCTCCTACGAGCAGTACTTC; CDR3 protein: CASSFSSGSSYEQYF
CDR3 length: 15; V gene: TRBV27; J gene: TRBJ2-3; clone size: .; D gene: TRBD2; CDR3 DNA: TGTGCCAGCAGTGCGACTAGCGGGAGTTCAGATACGCAGTATTTT; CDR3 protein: CASSATSGSSDTQYF
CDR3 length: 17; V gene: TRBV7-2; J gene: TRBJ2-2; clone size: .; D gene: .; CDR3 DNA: TGTGCCAGCAGCATCCGAGGAGACAGAGCCCGGACCGGGGAGCTGTTTTTT; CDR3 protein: CASSIRGDRARTGELFF
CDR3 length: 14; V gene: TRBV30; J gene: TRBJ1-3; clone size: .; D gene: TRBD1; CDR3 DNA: TGTGCCTGGATTTGGGACAGGGGGCAAAACACCATATATTTT; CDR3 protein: CAWIWDRGQNTIYF
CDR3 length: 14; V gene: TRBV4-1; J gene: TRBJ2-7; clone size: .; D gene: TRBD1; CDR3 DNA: TGCGCCAGCAGCCAAGGGCAGGGGGCCTACGAGCAGTACTTC; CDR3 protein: CASSQGQGAYEQYF
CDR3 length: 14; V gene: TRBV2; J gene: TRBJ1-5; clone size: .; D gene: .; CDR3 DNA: TGTGCCAGCAGTGTGGGGGGTCGGGTCCAGCCCCAGCATTTT; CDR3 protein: CASSVGGRVQPQHF
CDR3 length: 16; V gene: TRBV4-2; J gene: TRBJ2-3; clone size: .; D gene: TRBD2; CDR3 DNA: TGTGCCAGCAGCCAAGATGGATCGGGAGGGCCAGATACGCAGTATTTT; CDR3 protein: CASSQDGSGGPDTQYF
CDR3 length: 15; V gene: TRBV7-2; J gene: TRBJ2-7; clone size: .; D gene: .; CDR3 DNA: TGTGCCAGCAGCTTAGAGGAGTGGGGCGCCTACGAGCAGTACTTC; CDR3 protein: CASSLEEWGAYEQYF
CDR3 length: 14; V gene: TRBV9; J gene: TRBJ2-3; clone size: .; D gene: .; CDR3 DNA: TGTGCCAGCAGCGCCGGACTATCCACAGATACGCAGTATTTT; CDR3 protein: CASSAGLSTDTQYF
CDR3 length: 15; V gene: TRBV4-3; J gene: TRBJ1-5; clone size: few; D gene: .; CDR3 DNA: TGCGCCAGCAGCCAGGGAGTCCATAGCAATCAGCCCCAGCATTTT; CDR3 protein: CASSQGVHSNQPQHF
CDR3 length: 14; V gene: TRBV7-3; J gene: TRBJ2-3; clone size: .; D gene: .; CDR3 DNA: TGTGCCAGCAGCTTACTAGGGGGTCAGGATACGCAGTATTTT; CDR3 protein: CASSLLGGQDTQYF
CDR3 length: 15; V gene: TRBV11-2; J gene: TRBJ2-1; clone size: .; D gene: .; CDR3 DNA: TGTGCCAGCAGCTTAGGGGCTAGCGTTTACAATGAGCAGTTCTTC; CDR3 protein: CASSLGASVYNEQFF
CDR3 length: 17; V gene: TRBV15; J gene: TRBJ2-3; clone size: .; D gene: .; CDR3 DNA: TGTGCCACCAGCAGAGATCTCTCGGCAGGGGGCACAGATACGCAGTATTTT; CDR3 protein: CATSRDLSAGGTDTQYF
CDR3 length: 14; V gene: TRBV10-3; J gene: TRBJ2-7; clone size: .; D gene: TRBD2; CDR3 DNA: TGTGCCATATGGAGCGGGGGGAGCTCCTACGAGCAGTACTTC; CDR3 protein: CAIWSGGSSYEQYF